These T cell receptor beta chains were read from a single sample in a study of T-cell memory formation after mild COVID-19. TCRdb used MiXCR to reprocess the 5' RACE reads, holding one entry per CDR3 protein. This table holds about 310,000 distinct CDR3 sequences, 15% to 20% found once. Sequenced input: PBMCs or a T cell subset sorted from them (not recorded which). Source of these receptors: a man aged 18-30 years who had mild COVID-19 (a few samples of this study predate the infection). Cell type and time point are not known. Both conserved end residues are part of each CDR3. The D gene is left open where the match is weak. Size tells how often a clone was seen (once, few, many) or the class of an expanded clone, and some rows leave it out.

CDR3nt: TGTGCCAGCAGCTTAACCCAAGCGGGGGGGCCCGATGAGCAGTTCTTC
CDR3aa: CASSLTQAGGPDEQFF
d_gene: TRBD2
v_gene: TRBV7-9
abundance: NA
j_gene: TRBJ2-1

CDR3nt: TGCAGTGCTGGGGCCGGGACAGGGTCTAATGAAAAACTGTTTTTT
CDR3aa: CSAGAGTGSNEKLFF
d_gene: TRBD1
v_gene: TRBV20-1
abundance: NA
j_gene: TRBJ1-4

CDR3nt: TGTGCCAGCAGTTACTCGATGGAGACCCAGTACTTC
CDR3aa: CASSYSMETQYF
d_gene: NA
v_gene: TRBV6-2/TRBV6-3
abundance: NA
j_gene: TRBJ2-5

CDR3nt: TGTGCCAGCAGCACCCGGGGACTTCGAGAGAGGTACACTGAAGCTTTCTTT
CDR3aa: CASSTRGLRERYTEAFF
d_gene: NA
v_gene: TRBV7-2
abundance: NA
j_gene: TRBJ1-1

CDR3nt: TGTGCCAGCAGCATTGGGACAGGGGTCGAGCAGTACTTC
CDR3aa: CASSIGTGVEQYF
d_gene: TRBD1
v_gene: TRBV5-5
abundance: NA
j_gene: TRBJ2-7

CDR3nt: TGTGCCAGCAGTTTATCTCAGGGCTCTGGCTACACCTTC
CDR3aa: CASSLSQGSGYTF
d_gene: NA
v_gene: TRBV12-3/TRBV12-4
abundance: NA
j_gene: TRBJ1-2

CDR3nt: TGCAGTGCTAGAGATCAGGGCAGGGGTCTTGAAAAACTGTTTTTT
CDR3aa: CSARDQGRGLEKLFF
d_gene: NA
v_gene: TRBV20-1
abundance: few
j_gene: TRBJ1-4

CDR3nt: TGTGCCAGCACCCCAGCGGGGGTCGTTGTGACCCAGTACTTC
CDR3aa: CASTPAGVVVTQYF
d_gene: TRBD2
v_gene: TRBV6-1
abundance: few
j_gene: TRBJ2-5

CDR3nt: TGCGCCAGCAGCCAAGATTCGGGCAGGGGAAACATTCAGTACTTC
CDR3aa: CASSQDSGRGNIQYF
d_gene: NA
v_gene: TRBV4-1
abundance: few
j_gene: TRBJ2-4

CDR3nt: TGTGCCAGCAGTGTAGGTTCGGAGACCCAGTACTTC
CDR3aa: CASSVGSETQYF
d_gene: NA
v_gene: TRBV25-1
abundance: NA
j_gene: TRBJ2-5

CDR3nt: TGTGCCAGCTCACCACCGGGTTCTACCCCTCCTGATTACGAGCAGTACTTC
CDR3aa: CASSPPGSTPPDYEQYF
d_gene: NA
v_gene: TRBV18
abundance: NA
j_gene: TRBJ2-7

CDR3nt: TGTGCCAGCAGCTTAGTAGGATCTAGCAGCCACGAGCAGTACTTC
CDR3aa: CASSLVGSSSHEQYF
d_gene: NA
v_gene: TRBV7-2
abundance: NA
j_gene: TRBJ2-7

CDR3nt: TGTGCCAGCAGTTACCCCTCAGGGGGCGATCAGCCCCAGCATTTT
CDR3aa: CASSYPSGGDQPQHF
d_gene: TRBD1
v_gene: TRBV6-6
abundance: few
j_gene: TRBJ1-5

CDR3nt: TGCGCCAGCAGCTTCGGGGGTCTGGGACACCAGAACACTGAAGCTTTCTTT
CDR3aa: CASSFGGLGHQNTEAFF
d_gene: NA
v_gene: TRBV5-1
abundance: few
j_gene: TRBJ1-1

CDR3nt: TGTGCCAGCAGCCAAGGTTTACTAGCGGGGCGGGACATTCAGTACTTC
CDR3aa: CASSQGLLAGRDIQYF
d_gene: TRBD2
v_gene: TRBV3-1
abundance: few
j_gene: TRBJ2-4

CDR3nt: TGCGCCAGCAGCCGGAGGGCAGGTACAGATACGCAGTATTTT
CDR3aa: CASSRRAGTDTQYF
d_gene: NA
v_gene: TRBV4-3
abundance: NA
j_gene: TRBJ2-3

CDR3nt: TGCAGCGTGGCGTTTGATACGCAGTATTTT
CDR3aa: CSVAFDTQYF
d_gene: NA
v_gene: TRBV29-1
abundance: few
j_gene: TRBJ2-3

CDR3nt: TGTGCCAGCAGTTACTCGATAGGGAAGGGTTACGAGCAGTACTTC
CDR3aa: CASSYSIGKGYEQYF
d_gene: NA
v_gene: TRBV6-5
abundance: once
j_gene: TRBJ2-7

CDR3nt: TGCGCCAGCAGCGTGAGACAGGGAGATATAACCCTCCACTTT
CDR3aa: CASSVRQGDITLHF
d_gene: TRBD1
v_gene: TRBV5-1
abundance: few
j_gene: TRBJ1-6

CDR3nt: TGTGCCAGCAGTTACAGACAGGCGCAGCCCCAGCATTTT
CDR3aa: CASSYRQAQPQHF
d_gene: NA
v_gene: TRBV6-2/TRBV6-3
abundance: few
j_gene: TRBJ1-5

CDR3nt: TGCGCCAGCAGCCAAGAGGTTGTATTGGGTCAGCCCCAGCATTTT
CDR3aa: CASSQEVVLGQPQHF
d_gene: NA
v_gene: TRBV4-1
abundance: NA
j_gene: TRBJ1-5

CDR3nt: TGTGCCAGCAGCGCAGGGGTGGGGCAGATAAACTATGGCTACACCTTC
CDR3aa: CASSAGVGQINYGYTF
d_gene: NA
v_gene: TRBV9
abundance: NA
j_gene: TRBJ1-2

CDR3nt: TGTGCCACCAGTGATCGGGAAAACTACAATGAGCAGTTCTTC
CDR3aa: CATSDRENYNEQFF
d_gene: NA
v_gene: TRBV24-1
abundance: NA
j_gene: TRBJ2-1

CDR3nt: TGTGCCAGCAGTTTCGCGGGGGGCTCCTACAATGAGCAGTTCTTC
CDR3aa: CASSFAGGSYNEQFF
d_gene: TRBD2
v_gene: TRBV5-4
abundance: NA
j_gene: TRBJ2-1

CDR3nt: TGTGCCAGCATAGGGGAGACCCAGTACTTC
CDR3aa: CASIGETQYF
d_gene: NA
v_gene: TRBV28
abundance: NA
j_gene: TRBJ2-5

CDR3nt: TGCGCCAGCAGCCAAGGAAAGGCCACCGGGGAGCTGTTTTTT
CDR3aa: CASSQGKATGELFF
d_gene: NA
v_gene: TRBV4-3
abundance: NA
j_gene: TRBJ2-2

CDR3nt: TGTGCCAGCAGCCAAGCGCTGGGGGCTCAGCCCCAGCATTTT
CDR3aa: CASSQALGAQPQHF
d_gene: NA
v_gene: TRBV4-2
abundance: NA
j_gene: TRBJ1-5

CDR3nt: TGCGCCAGCAGCTTGGAGGGACAGGATGAAAAACTGTTTTTT
CDR3aa: CASSLEGQDEKLFF
d_gene: TRBD1
v_gene: TRBV5-1
abundance: few
j_gene: TRBJ1-4

CDR3nt: TGCGCCAGCAGTCCCGCCCGGGGGGCGAGAAACTATGGCTACACCTTC
CDR3aa: CASSPARGARNYGYTF
d_gene: NA
v_gene: TRBV5-1
abundance: NA
j_gene: TRBJ1-2

CDR3nt: TGTGCCAGCAGTTCAACCAATACCCCAGGGGTTGGTGGCTACACCTTC
CDR3aa: CASSSTNTPGVGGYTF
d_gene: NA
v_gene: TRBV6-6
abundance: few
j_gene: TRBJ1-2

CDR3nt: TGTGCCAGTCTGCCGAGGCGGGGTGAAGCTTTCTTT
CDR3aa: CASLPRRGEAFF
d_gene: NA
v_gene: TRBV6-2/TRBV6-3
abundance: NA
j_gene: TRBJ1-1

CDR3nt: TGCGCCAGCAGCCGGGAAGGGGGGATACAGCCCCAGCATTTT
CDR3aa: CASSREGGIQPQHF
d_gene: NA
v_gene: TRBV4-3
abundance: few
j_gene: TRBJ1-5

CDR3nt: TGCAGTGCTCTGAGCGGGGGGGCCAAAGATACGCAGTATTTT
CDR3aa: CSALSGGAKDTQYF
d_gene: TRBD2
v_gene: TRBV20-1
abundance: NA
j_gene: TRBJ2-3

CDR3nt: TGTGCCAGCAGCGTAGACAGGGGCTCCACAGATACGCAGTATTTT
CDR3aa: CASSVDRGSTDTQYF
d_gene: TRBD1
v_gene: TRBV9
abundance: few
j_gene: TRBJ2-3

CDR3nt: TGTGCCAGCAGTTTTAGCAGAATCTATGGCTACACCTTC
CDR3aa: CASSFSRIYGYTF
d_gene: NA
v_gene: TRBV12-3/TRBV12-4
abundance: once
j_gene: TRBJ1-2

CDR3nt: TGTGCCAGCAGCTCCAGTTCGGGCATTCAGTACTTC
CDR3aa: CASSSSSGIQYF
d_gene: NA
v_gene: TRBV7-2
abundance: few
j_gene: TRBJ2-4

CDR3nt: TGTGCCAGCAGCCCCCCCGGGACAGCGAATCAGCCCCAGCATTTT
CDR3aa: CASSPPGTANQPQHF
d_gene: TRBD1
v_gene: TRBV7-9
abundance: NA
j_gene: TRBJ1-5

CDR3nt: TGTGCCAGCAGCCCTCGGGACAGGGGATGGTACACTGAAGCTTTCTTT
CDR3aa: CASSPRDRGWYTEAFF
d_gene: TRBD1
v_gene: TRBV7-2
abundance: few
j_gene: TRBJ1-1

CDR3nt: TGTGCCAGCACGCGGGCAGCGGACTATGGCTACACCTTC
CDR3aa: CASTRAADYGYTF
d_gene: NA
v_gene: TRBV6-1
abundance: few
j_gene: TRBJ1-2